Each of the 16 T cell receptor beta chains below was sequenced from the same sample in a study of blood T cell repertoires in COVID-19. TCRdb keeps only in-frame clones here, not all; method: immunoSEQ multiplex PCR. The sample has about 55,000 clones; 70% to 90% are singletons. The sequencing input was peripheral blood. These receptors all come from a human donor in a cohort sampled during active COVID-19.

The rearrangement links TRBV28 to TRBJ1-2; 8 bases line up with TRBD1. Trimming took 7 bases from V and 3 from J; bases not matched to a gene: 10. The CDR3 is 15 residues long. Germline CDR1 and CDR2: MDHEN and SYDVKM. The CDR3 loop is CASTDRGMRHYGYTF. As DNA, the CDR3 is TGTGCCAGCACCGACAGGGGTATGCGGCACTATGGCTACACCTTC.

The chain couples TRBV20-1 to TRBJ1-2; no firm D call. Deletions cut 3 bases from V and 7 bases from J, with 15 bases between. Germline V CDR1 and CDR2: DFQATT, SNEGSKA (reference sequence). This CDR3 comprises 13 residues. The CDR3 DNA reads TGCAGTGCTAGTGTCTCTGGGCGCTCTGGCTACACCTTC. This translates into CSASVSGRSGYTF.

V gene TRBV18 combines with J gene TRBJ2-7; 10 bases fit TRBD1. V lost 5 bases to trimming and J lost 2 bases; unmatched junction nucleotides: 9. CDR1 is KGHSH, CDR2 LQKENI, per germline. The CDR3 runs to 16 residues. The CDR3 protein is CASSSDRGLSTYEQYF. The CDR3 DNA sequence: TGTGCCAGCTCATCAGACAGGGGGCTGTCCACCTACGAGCAGTACTTC.

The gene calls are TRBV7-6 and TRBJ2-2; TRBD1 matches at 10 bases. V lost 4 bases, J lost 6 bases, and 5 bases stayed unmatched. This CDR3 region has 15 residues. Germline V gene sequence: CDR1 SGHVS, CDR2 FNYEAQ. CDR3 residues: CASSSRDRGPGELFF. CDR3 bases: TGTGCCAGCAGCTCCCGGGACAGGGGCCCCGGGGAGCTGTTTTTT. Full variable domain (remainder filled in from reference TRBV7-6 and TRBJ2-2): GAGVSQSPRYKVTKRGQDVALRCDPISGHVSLYWYRQALGQGPEFLTYFNYEAQQDKSGLPNDRFSAERPEGSISTLTIQRTEQRDSAMYRCASSSRDRGPGELFFGEGSRLTVL.

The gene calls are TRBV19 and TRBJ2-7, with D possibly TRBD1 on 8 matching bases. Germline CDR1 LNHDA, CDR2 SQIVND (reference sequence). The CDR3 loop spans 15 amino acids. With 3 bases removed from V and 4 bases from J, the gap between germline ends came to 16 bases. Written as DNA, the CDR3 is TGTGCCAGTAGTATCGGGAGGACAGGGACGTACGAGCAGTACTTC. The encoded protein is CASSIGRTGTYEQYF.

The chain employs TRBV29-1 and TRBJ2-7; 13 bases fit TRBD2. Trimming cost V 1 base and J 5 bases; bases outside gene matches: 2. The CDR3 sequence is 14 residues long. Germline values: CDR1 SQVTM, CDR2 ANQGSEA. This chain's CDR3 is CSVEGGLAGDEQYF. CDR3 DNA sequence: TGCAGCGTTGAAGGAGGACTAGCGGGAGACGAGCAGTACTTC.

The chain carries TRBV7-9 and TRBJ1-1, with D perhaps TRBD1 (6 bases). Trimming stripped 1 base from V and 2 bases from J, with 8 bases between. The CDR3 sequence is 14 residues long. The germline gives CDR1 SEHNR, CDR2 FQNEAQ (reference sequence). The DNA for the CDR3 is TGTGCCAGCAGCTTAGGGACAGCAAACACTGAAGCTTTCTTT. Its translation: CASSLGTANTEAFF.

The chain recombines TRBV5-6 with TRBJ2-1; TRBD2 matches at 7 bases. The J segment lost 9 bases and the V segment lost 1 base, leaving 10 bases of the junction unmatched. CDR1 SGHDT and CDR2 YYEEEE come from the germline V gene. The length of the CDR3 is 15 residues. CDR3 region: CASSLRVGGLSEQFF. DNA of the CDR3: TGTGCCAGCAGCTTGAGGGTGGGAGGGCTATCTGAGCAGTTCTTC.

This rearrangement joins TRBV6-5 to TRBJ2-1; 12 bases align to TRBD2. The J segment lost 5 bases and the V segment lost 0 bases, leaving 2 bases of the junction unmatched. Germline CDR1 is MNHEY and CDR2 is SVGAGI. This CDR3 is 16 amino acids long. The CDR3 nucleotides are TGTGCCAGCAGTTACTCGGCTAGCGGGAGGGACAATGAGCAGTTCTTC. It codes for CASSYSASGRDNEQFF.

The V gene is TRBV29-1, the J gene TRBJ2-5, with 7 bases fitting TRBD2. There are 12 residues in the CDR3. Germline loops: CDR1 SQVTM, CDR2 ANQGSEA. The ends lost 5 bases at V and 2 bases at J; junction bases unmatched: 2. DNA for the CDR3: TGCAGCGTTTGGGGGGGGCAAGAGACCCAGTACTTC. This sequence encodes CSVWGGQETQYF. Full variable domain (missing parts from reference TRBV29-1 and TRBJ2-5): SAVISQKPSRDICQRGTSLTIQCQVDSQVTMMFWYRQQPGQSLTLIATANQGSEATYESGFVIDKFPISRPNLTFSTLTVSNMSPEDSSIYLCSVWGGQETQYFGPGTRLLVL.

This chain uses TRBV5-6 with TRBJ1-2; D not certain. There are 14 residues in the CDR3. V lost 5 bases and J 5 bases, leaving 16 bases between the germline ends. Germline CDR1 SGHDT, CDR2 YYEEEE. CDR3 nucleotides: TGTGCCAGCAGGGATATGAAGGGCGGGTATGGCTACACCTTC. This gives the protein CASRDMKGGYGYTF.

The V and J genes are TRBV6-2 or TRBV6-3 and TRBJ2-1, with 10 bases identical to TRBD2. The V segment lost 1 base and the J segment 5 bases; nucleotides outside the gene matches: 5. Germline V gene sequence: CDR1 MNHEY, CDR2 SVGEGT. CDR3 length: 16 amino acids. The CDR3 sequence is CASSYYLAGENNEQFF. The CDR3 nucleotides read TGTGCCAGCAGTTACTATCTAGCGGGAGAGAACAATGAGCAGTTCTTC.

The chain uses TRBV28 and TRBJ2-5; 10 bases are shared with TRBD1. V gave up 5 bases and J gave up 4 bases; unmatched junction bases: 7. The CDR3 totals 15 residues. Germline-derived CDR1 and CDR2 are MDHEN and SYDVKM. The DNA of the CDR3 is TGTGCCAGCAGTCCTGGGACAGGGGCCGGAGAGACCCAGTACTTC. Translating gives CASSPGTGAGETQYF.

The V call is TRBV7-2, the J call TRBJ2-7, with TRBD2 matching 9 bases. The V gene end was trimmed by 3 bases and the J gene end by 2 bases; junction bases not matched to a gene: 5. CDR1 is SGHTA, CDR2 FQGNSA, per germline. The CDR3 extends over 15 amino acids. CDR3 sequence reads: CASSFQAGGAYEQYF. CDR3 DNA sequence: TGTGCCAGCAGCTTCCAAGCGGGAGGAGCCTACGAGCAGTACTTC.

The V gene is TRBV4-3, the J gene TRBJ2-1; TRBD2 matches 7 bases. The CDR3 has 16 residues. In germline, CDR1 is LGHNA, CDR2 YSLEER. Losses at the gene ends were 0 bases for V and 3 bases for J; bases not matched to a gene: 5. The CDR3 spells CASSQDLSGVYNEQFF. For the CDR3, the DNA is TGCGCCAGCAGCCAAGATTTAAGCGGGGTCTACAATGAGCAGTTCTTC.

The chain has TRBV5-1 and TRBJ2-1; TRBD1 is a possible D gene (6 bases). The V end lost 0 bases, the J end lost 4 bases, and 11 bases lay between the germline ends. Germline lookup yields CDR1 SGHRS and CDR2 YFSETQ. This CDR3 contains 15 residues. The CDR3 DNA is TGCGCCAGCAGCTTGGAGGGACAAGATTACAATGAGCAGTTCTTC. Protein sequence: CASSLEGQDYNEQFF.